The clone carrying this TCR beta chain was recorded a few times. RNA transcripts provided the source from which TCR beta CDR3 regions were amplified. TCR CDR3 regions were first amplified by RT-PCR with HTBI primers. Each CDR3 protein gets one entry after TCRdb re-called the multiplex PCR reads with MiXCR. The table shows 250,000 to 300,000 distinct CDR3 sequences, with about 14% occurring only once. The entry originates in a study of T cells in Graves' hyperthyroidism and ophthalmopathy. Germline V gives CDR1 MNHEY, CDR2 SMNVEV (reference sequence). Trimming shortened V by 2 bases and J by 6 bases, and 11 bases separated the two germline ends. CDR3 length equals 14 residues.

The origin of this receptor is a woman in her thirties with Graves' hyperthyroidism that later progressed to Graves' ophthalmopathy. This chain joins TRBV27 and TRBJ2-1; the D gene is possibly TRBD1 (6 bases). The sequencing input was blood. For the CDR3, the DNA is TGTGCCAGCAGTTTACAGGACAGCTTCAATGAGCAGTTCTTC. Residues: CASSLQDSFNEQFF.